The source of this T cell receptor beta chain is a study of T cell responses to AZD1222 COVID-19 vaccine. Study-level background: Pooled in the analysis were second doses at about 4 or about 12 weeks.

The assay was immunoSEQ multiplex PCR, and TCRdb's table has in-frame clones only and misses some. In the table there are approximately 110,000 clones, roughly 87% of which are singletons. General study points: Vaccine-associated CD4 TCRs ranged over spike, dominating at 160-218 and 743-854. With two AZD1222 doses given, Spike-specific TCR breadth and depth both rose.

In regard to this clone: The antigen is undetermined.

V dropped 7 bases and J dropped 0 bases, with 16 bases sitting between them. Germline lookup yields CDR1 LGHNA and CDR2 YNFKEQ. The CDR3 loop spans 17 amino acids. Sequenced here: peripheral blood, sampled on day 0 of AZD1222 vaccination. The receptor comes from an adult in good health. The chain couples TRBV4-2 to TRBJ2-6; D not certain. The CDR3 spells CASTLSATISGANVLTF. The CDR3 nucleotides read TGTGCCAGCACCCTCAGTGCGACAATCTCTGGGGCCAACGTCCTGACTTTC.